Each of the 10 T cell receptor beta chains below was sequenced from the same sample in a study of beta chain features in type 1 diabetes. Investigators reverse transcribed all isolated RNA, so they sequenced expressed TCRB transcripts. Clones were read by immunoSEQ multiplex PCR, and TCRdb kept only the in-frame ones, dropping some. The sample carries 450,000 or so clones, about an eighth recorded once. Sequenced material: naive CD4+ T cells from blood. The receptors come from a woman under 30 in good health.

Only a few counts were recorded for this clone. The sample carries other DNA sequences with the same CDR3. The chain has TRBV5-1 and TRBJ1-1, with D perhaps matching TRBD1 (5 bases). The CDR3 is made up of 13 amino acids. V was cut by 0 bases and J by 3 bases, with 6 bases left in between. CDR1 SGHRS and CDR2 YFSETQ come from the germline V gene. CDR3 amino acids: CASSLGGDTEAFF. DNA for the CDR3: TGCGCCAGCAGCTTGGGAGGGGACACTGAAGCTTTCTTT.

The chain is built from TRBV15 and TRBJ1-5, with TRBD1 as a possible D gene (5 bases). Trimming took off 6 bases at V and 7 bases at J, with 16 bases between the two ends. The CDR3 is 14 amino acids. Germline assignment: CDR1 LNHNV and CDR2 YYDKDF (reference sequence). The DNA for the CDR3 is TGTGCCACCAGTCGGCAGGGTAAATCCCAGCCCCAGCATTTT. Protein: CATSRQGKSQPQHF.

This clone occurred a few times. The chain couples TRBV7-9 to TRBJ2-1; 8 bases map to TRBD2. This CDR3 has 16 residues. The V and J ends lost 4 bases and 3 bases, in that order; junction bases with no gene match: 8. Germline values: CDR1 SEHNR, CDR2 FQNEAQ (reference sequence). The CDR3 loop is CASSSAGGNLYNEQFF. In DNA form, the CDR3 reads TGTGCCAGCAGCTCTGCGGGGGGCAACCTCTACAATGAGCAGTTCTTC.

This clone was picked up a small number of times. The V gene is TRBV9, the J gene TRBJ1-1; 7 nucleotides match TRBD1. Per germline, CDR1 SGDLS and CDR2 YYNGEE. Trimming removed 0 bases from V and 10 bases from J; junction bases left unmatched: 9. This CDR3 has 14 amino acids. The CDR3 bases are TGTGCCAGCAGCGTAGGTGGGGACAGATCCCCAGCTTTCTTT. Translating it yields CASSVGGDRSPAFF.

The chain links TRBV11-3 to TRBJ2-7; no clear D gene. The CDR3 extends over 16 amino acids. Trimming cost V 5 bases and J 2 bases, with 19 bases left between them. The germline gives CDR1 SGHNT, CDR2 YENEEA. The CDR3 bases are TGTGCCAGCAGCCCCACGACCCGAGATTCCCCCTACGAGCAGTACTTC. Translation: CASSPTTRDSPYEQYF. Together with reference TRBV11-3 and TRBJ2-7, the CDR3 gives the full variable domain: EAGVVQSPRYKIIEKKQPVAFWCNPISGHNTLYWYLQNLGQGPELLIRYENEEAVDDSQLPKDRFSAERLKGVDSTLKIQPAELGDSAVYLCASSPTTRDSPYEQYFGPGTRLTVT.

There are a few counts of this clone. This chain uses TRBV9 with TRBJ2-6, with D uncertain. From germline, CDR1 is SGDLS and CDR2 YYNGEE. V was pared by 0 bases and J by 2 bases, with 6 bases between. This CDR3 is 15 amino acids long. In nucleotides, the CDR3 is TGTGCCAGCAGCGTAGCAGCCCCTGGGGCCAACGTCCTGACTTTC. It specifies CASSVAAPGANVLTF.

This clone was seen more than once but under ten times. The rearrangement uses TRBV4-1 and TRBJ2-4; D unresolved. The CDR3 runs 16 residues. The V end was cut by 1 base, the J end by 1 base, with 11 bases between. Germline CDR1 is MGHRA and CDR2 is YSYEKL. CDR3: CASSQGRAYAKNIQYF. The CDR3 nucleotides are TGCGCCAGCAGCCAAGGTCGGGCCTATGCCAAAAACATTCAGTACTTC.

V is TRBV18 and J is TRBJ2-1; D remains unclear. Germline V CDR1 and CDR2: KGHSH, LQKENI. This CDR3 comprises 17 residues. Between the trimmed V and J ends, which lost 3 bases and 3 bases, there was a span of 18 bases. Written as DNA, the CDR3 is TGTGCCAGCTCACCCGGAAAGACCAGTGGGATCTACAATGAGCAGTTCTTC. This translates into CASSPGKTSGIYNEQFF.

This clone was observed a few times. The chain has TRBV19 and TRBJ2-4, with D maybe TRBD1 (6 bases). Germline V gene data show CDR1 as LNHDA and CDR2 as SQIVND (reference sequence). Between the trimmed V and J ends, which lost 6 bases and 0 bases, there was a span of 12 bases. The CDR3 is 15 residues long. CDR3 region: CASRTTGLAKNIQYF. CDR3 sequence (DNA): TGTGCCAGTAGGACCACAGGGTTAGCCAAAAACATTCAGTACTTC.

This clone was counted between two and nine times. For the CDR3, the DNA is TGTGCCAGCAGCACCCGACAGGCGTTGGGGACCCAGTACTTC. Its protein product is CASSTRQALGTQYF. This rearrangement joins TRBV7-2 to TRBJ2-5; weak D call: TRBD1 (6 bases). Trimming took 5 bases from V and 7 from J, leaving 17 bases between them. CDR1 SGHTA and CDR2 FQGNSA come from the germline V gene. This CDR3 has 14 amino acids.